The present entry profiles one T cell receptor (beta chain) with its context. Specified time point: baseline, week 1 (first vaccination visit). Treatment reported: pre-vaccination baseline after standard-of-care therapy. The CDR3 consists of 11 residues. With 5 bases removed from V and 5 bases from J, the gap between germline ends came to 6 bases. The germline gives CDR1 SEHNR, CDR2 FQNEAQ (reference sequence). This entry belongs to a study of a mutant IDH1 vaccine in newly diagnosed glioma. Produced via immunoSEQ multiplex PCR; TCRdb's table is partial and in-frame only. The table has roughly 35,000 clones, more than 85% seen once; the top ten hold 4% to 5.5%.

The input for sequencing was PBMCs, taken from a glioma patient treated with radiotherapy, temozolomide or both. This sequence originates from a woman in her forties with glioma. V gene TRBV7-9 combines with J gene TRBJ2-5, with D possibly TRBD1 on 5 matching bases. The CDR3 reads CASSAGETQYF. CDR3 in DNA: TGTGCCAGCAGCGCAGGGGAGACCCAGTACTTC.